This T cell receptor (beta chain) was found in a study of T cells in tuberculosis. For the study at large: The T cells targeted glucose monomycolate, a mycobacterial lipid, via CD1B. In South Africa, adults with active tuberculosis were compared with IGRA-negative and latently infected IGRA-positive adolescents.

This clone was recorded a few times. Its antigen remains unknown. Whole-study findings and limits: Smaller alpha distances in active tuberculosis partly reflected shorter CDR3-alpha lengths. Selection depended on which cryopreserved specimens were available.

CDR1 is SGHRS, CDR2 YFSETQ, per germline. V shed 3 bases, J shed 3 bases, and the junction held 5 bases outside the gene matches. This CDR3 is built from 15 residues. Repertoires were generated with immunoSEQ multiplex PCR, while TCRdb's copy carries only in-frame clones and drops some. This table holds 25,000 to 30,000 clones, around 90% found once. This chain connects TRBV5-1 to TRBJ1-4, with TRBD1 matching 7 bases. This TCR was sampled from a donor under 30 with latent tuberculosis or without tuberculosis infection. The sequencing input was PBMCs. The CDR3 nucleotides are TGCGCCAGCAGCTCATGGGACAGTCCTAATGAAAAACTGTTTTTT. Translating gives CASSSWDSPNEKLFF.